These 15 T cell receptor beta chains share one sample of origin, sequenced in a study of cytotoxic CD8 clonotypes in ibrutinib-treated CLL. Produced via immunoSEQ multiplex PCR; TCRdb's table is partial and in-frame only. The table shows around 42,000 clones, with over 50% occurring only once. The specimen comprised PBMCs, sampled after 24 months of ibrutinib treatment. All receptors come from a human donor with chronic lymphocytic leukemia.

This clone has just one count. The chain links TRBV7-3 to TRBJ1-1; a possible D gene is TRBD1 (6 bases). V shed 5 bases and J shed 1 base, with 23 bases lying between them. Germline loops: CDR1 SGHTA, CDR2 FQGTGA. The CDR3 spans 18 residues. The chain's CDR3 is CASSPPGKLRGPNTEAFF. As DNA, the CDR3 is TGTGCCAGCAGCCCCCCAGGAAAATTACGGGGGCCGAACACTGAAGCTTTCTTT.

The genes are TRBV7-3 and TRBJ2-3; TRBD2 matches 10 bases. The germline V gene has CDR1 SGHTA and CDR2 FQGTGA. J was trimmed by 3 bases and V by 5 bases; bases with no gene match: 5. The CDR3 covers 15 residues. In nucleotides, the CDR3 is TGTGCCAGCAGCACCTTAGCGGGGGGTACAGATACGCAGTATTTT. Protein: CASSTLAGGTDTQYF.

A single count supports this clone. In nucleotides, the CDR3 is TGTGCCTGGAGTGTCGTCCCTGGGACTAGCGGGGGGTTCCACTCCTACGAGCAGTACTTC. It specifies CAWSVVPGTSGGFHSYEQYF. The chain has TRBV30 and TRBJ2-7; 15 positions match TRBD2. V shed 0 bases and J 0 bases; nucleotides not matched to a gene: 12. Germline V gene lookup returns CDR1 GTSNPN and CDR2 SVGIG (reference sequence). This CDR3 is built from 20 residues.

V is TRBV28 and J is TRBJ2-1; D unresolved. Trimming removed 1 base from V and 8 bases from J, with 6 bases in between. The germline CDR1 and CDR2 sequences are MDHEN and SYDVKM. The CDR3 extends over 12 amino acids. As DNA, the CDR3 is TGTGCCAGCAGTTTATTTGGGGATGAGCAGTTCTTC. It translates to CASSLFGDEQFF. The full variable domain, completed using reference TRBV28 and TRBJ2-1, is DVKVTQSSRYLVKRTGEKVFLECVQDMDHENMFWYRQDPGLGLRLIYFSYDVKMKEKGDIPEGYSVSREKKERFSLILESASTNQTSMYLCASSLFGDEQFFGPGTRLTVL.

The chain is built from TRBV28 and TRBJ1-2; D not certain. The CDR3 runs to 12 residues. Trimming shortened V by 6 bases and J by 3 bases, and 8 bases separated the two germline ends. Germline V gene sequence: CDR1 MDHEN, CDR2 SYDVKM. The CDR3 bases are TGTGCCAGCAGGGTAGTTGACTATGGCTACACCTTC. Its protein is CASRVVDYGYTF.

The CDR3 region has the DNA TGTGCCAGCAGCTCGGGACAGAGAGTTAACTATGGCTACACCTTC. Amino acids: CASSSGQRVNYGYTF. The rearrangement joins TRBV5-8 to TRBJ1-2; 7 positions match TRBD1. Germline V gives CDR1 SGHTS, CDR2 YDEGEE. The CDR3 is 15 amino acids. V gave up 3 bases and J gave up 1 base; unmatched junction bases: 6.

The J gene is TRBJ2-1, the V gene TRBV6-4, with D tentatively TRBD2 (7 bases). The V end was cut by 6 bases, the J end by 0 bases, with 18 bases between. Germline V gene lookup returns CDR1 MRHNA and CDR2 SNTAGT. The CDR3 consists of 17 residues. This CDR3 is CASREWGGGSSYNEQFF. CDR3 bases: TGTGCCAGCAGGGAGTGGGGGGGCGGGAGCTCCTACAATGAGCAGTTCTTC.

The chain carries TRBV29-1 and TRBJ2-1; D is perhaps TRBD2 (5 bases). Germline CDR1 reads SQVTM; CDR2 reads ANQGSEA. V was clipped by 4 bases and J by 0 bases, with 22 bases between them. This CDR3 region has 18 residues. The CDR3 nucleotides are TGCAGCGTTGGGCGAGGAGGACCCACCCCGAGCTCCTACAATGAGCAGTTCTTC. Protein product: CSVGRGGPTPSSYNEQFF.

The V gene is TRBV28, the J gene TRBJ2-2, with 9 bases matching TRBD2. The CDR3 extends over 17 amino acids. Germline trimming cut 2 bases from V and 4 bases from J; bases unmatched to any gene: 8. Looked up from germline, CDR1 is MDHEN and CDR2 is SYDVKM. The CDR3 sequence is CASSLDALAGSTGELFF. CDR3 coding DNA: TGTGCCAGCAGTTTAGATGCCCTAGCGGGAAGCACCGGGGAGCTGTTTTTT. The whole variable domain, filled in from reference TRBV28 and TRBJ2-2, reads DVKVTQSSRYLVKRTGEKVFLECVQDMDHENMFWYRQDPGLGLRLIYFSYDVKMKEKGDIPEGYSVSREKKERFSLILESASTNQTSMYLCASSLDALAGSTGELFFGEGSRLTVL.

This sequence joins TRBV14 and TRBJ2-7; D remains unclear. The CDR3 runs to 11 residues. V was clipped by 3 bases and J by 6 bases, with 6 bases between them. In germline, CDR1 is SGHDN, CDR2 FVKESK. The CDR3 DNA reads as TGTGCCAGCAGCCAGAAAGTCGAGCAGTACTTC. Its translation: CASSQKVEQYF.

This chain connects TRBV20-1 to TRBJ2-7; a possible D gene is TRBD1 (6 bases). This CDR3 spans 11 amino acids. Germline V lookup: CDR1 DFQATT, CDR2 SNEGSKA (reference sequence). V was trimmed by 5 bases and J by 6 bases, leaving 11 bases between them. CDR3 DNA: TGCAGTGCTGCACAGGGTCCCGAGCAGTACTTC. This translates into CSAAQGPEQYF.

This chain uses TRBV29-1 with TRBJ2-1; 16 bases line up with TRBD2. The CDR3 covers 16 residues. Trimming at V came to 4 bases and at J to 13 bases, leaving 13 bases not matched to a gene. CDR1 is SQVTM, CDR2 ANQGSEA, per germline. The CDR3 region has the DNA TGCAGCGTTGCGGGACTAGCGGGAGGGCCCCCCGCTGGCCAGTTCTTC. Translating it yields CSVAGLAGGPPAGQFF.

The CDR3 bases are TGTGCCAGCAGCCAACCGTCGGGTGGTGGGGCCTACGAGCAGTACTTC. Its protein is CASSQPSGGGAYEQYF. V gene TRBV4-2 combines with J gene TRBJ2-7; D uncertain. The CDR3 runs 16 residues. In germline, CDR1 is LGHNA, CDR2 YNFKEQ. V was clipped by 2 bases and J by 2 bases, with 16 bases between them.

With regard to this clone: Since a far larger clone is one base different, this is likely a read error. The J gene is TRBJ2-7, the V gene TRBV7-3; 10 nucleotides line up with TRBD1. Germline-derived CDR1 and CDR2 are SGHTA and FQGTGA. With V trimmed by 3 bases and J by 2 bases, 4 bases remained unmatched. This CDR3 has 15 amino acids. The CDR3 bases are TGTGCCAGCAGCTTCGGGACAGGGGACACCTACGAGCAGTACTTC. This sequence encodes CASSFGTGDTYEQYF.

Many counts were recorded for this clone. The rearrangement links TRBV10-3 to TRBJ1-1; TRBD1 matches at 8 bases. The V and J ends lost 7 bases and 5 bases, in that order; junction bases with no gene match: 6. This CDR3 has 13 residues. Germline lookup yields CDR1 ENHRY and CDR2 SYGVKD. The CDR3 reads CAITTDRETEAFF. DNA for the CDR3: TGTGCCATCACTACGGACAGGGAAACTGAAGCTTTCTTT.